This T cell receptor beta chain was profiled in a study of shared clonotypes between healthy human individuals. Looking at the study overall: Those who served as donors were a couple of women and three men between the ages of 18 and 49. The plates for each donor numbered three CD4 naive, three CD4 memory, two CD8 naive and one CD8 memory.

V shed 4 bases and J 3 bases; nucleotides not matched to a gene: 3. Germline V gene data show CDR1 as SGHKS and CDR2 as YYEKEE (reference sequence). The CDR3 covers 14 residues. Donors were Caucasian adults residing in Nashville, Tennessee, USA. A note on this clone: Its antigen is not identified.

Measured with immunoSEQ multiplex PCR; TCRdb has only the in-frame clones, and not every one. Among 2 million to 3 million clones listed, approximately 90% were seen once. General study results and limits: Rarefaction showed sorted-subset sequencing was incomplete despite large depth.

The J gene is TRBJ2-7, the V gene TRBV5-5; 11 bases are a match to TRBD2. The clonotype originates from a man aged 18 to 35 in good health. Material: naive CD4+ T cells sorted from blood. The subset denotes: CD45RA+ positively selected. The CDR3 here is CASSPGLAGYEQYF. The CDR3 coding sequence is TGTGCCAGCAGCCCTGGACTAGCGGGCTACGAGCAGTACTTC.